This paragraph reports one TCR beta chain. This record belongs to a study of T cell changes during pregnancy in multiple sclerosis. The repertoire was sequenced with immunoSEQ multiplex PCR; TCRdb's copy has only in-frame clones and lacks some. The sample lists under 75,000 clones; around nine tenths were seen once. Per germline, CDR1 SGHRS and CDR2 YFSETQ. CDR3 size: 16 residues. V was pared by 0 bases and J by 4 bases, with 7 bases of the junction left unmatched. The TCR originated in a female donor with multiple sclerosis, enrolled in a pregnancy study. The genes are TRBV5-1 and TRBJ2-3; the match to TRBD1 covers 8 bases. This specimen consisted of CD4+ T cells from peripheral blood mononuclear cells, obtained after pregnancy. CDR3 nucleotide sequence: TGCGCCAGCAGCTTGGAGGACAGGGCAGGCGCAGATACGCAGTATTTT. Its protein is CASSLEDRAGADTQYF.